A selection of T cell receptor beta chains follows, all from one sample in a study of T cell responses to AZD1222 COVID-19 vaccine. TCRdb's table, derived via immunoSEQ multiplex PCR, lists solely in-frame clones and lacks some. Seen here are approximately 80,000 clones, approximately 90% observed once, and the top ten hold around 28%. Here the sequenced sample was peripheral blood, taken 28 days after the second AZD1222 dose. The receptors come from an adult who received the AZD1222 COVID-19 vaccine. Each CDR3 is given with its conserved first and last residue. The D gene is left open where the match is weak. Not all rows give a size; the values are once, few, many and, for expanded clones, a class.

V gene	clone size	J gene	CDR3 length	D gene	CDR3 protein	CDR3 DNA
TRBV24-1	.	TRBJ1-2	15	.	CATSGGVDSNYGYTF	TGTGCCACCAGTGGAGGGGTAGACTCCAACTATGGCTACACCTTC
TRBV7-8	once	TRBJ2-1	16	TRBD2	CASSRGTSGHSNEQFF	TGTGCCAGCAGCCGAGGGACTAGCGGGCATAGCAATGAGCAGTTCTTC
TRBV27	few	TRBJ1-2	13	TRBD1	CASSLQGQGGYTF	TGTGCCAGCAGCTTACAGGGGCAGGGTGGCTACACCTTC
TRBV2	.	TRBJ2-3	16	TRBD1	CASSERQGVVTDTQYF	TGTGCCAGCAGTGAAAGGCAGGGGGTGGTCACAGATACGCAGTATTTT
TRBV20-1	.	TRBJ1-2	13	.	CSASGGVDYGYTF	TGCAGTGCTAGTGGGGGGGTCGACTATGGCTACACCTTC
TRBV5-1	.	TRBJ2-5	16	TRBD1	CASSQQPTGRGETQYF	TGCGCCAGCAGCCAGCAACCGACAGGGCGAGGCGAGACCCAGTACTTC
TRBV19	.	TRBJ2-7	14	.	CASSMVHRAGEQYF	TGTGCCAGTAGTATGGTCCACAGGGCTGGCGAGCAGTACTTC
TRBV12-3/TRBV12-4	.	TRBJ1-5	11	.	CASRYRSSTHF	TGTGCCAGCAGATATCGGTCCTCGACGCATTTT
TRBV7-2	.	TRBJ2-3	13	.	CASSSYVPDTQYF	TGTGCCAGCAGCTCGTACGTGCCAGATACGCAGTATTTT
TRBV7-9	.	TRBJ1-1	14	.	CASSLESRLREAFF	TGTGCCAGCAGCTTAGAAAGTCGCTTACGTGAAGCTTTCTTT
TRBV29-1	.	TRBJ1-2	12	.	CSVEEGAGGYTF	TGCAGCGTTGAAGAGGGGGCAGGGGGCTACACCTTC
TRBV9	.	TRBJ1-6	15	.	CASSVEGGRNSPLHF	TGTGCCAGCAGCGTAGAAGGGGGAAGGAATTCACCCCTCCACTTT
TRBV30	.	TRBJ1-2	12	TRBD1	CAWAHRGPGYTF	TGTGCCTGGGCCCACAGGGGGCCCGGCTACACCTTC
TRBV28	.	TRBJ2-1	18	TRBD2	CASSQLAGGLSSYNEQFF	TGTGCCAGCAGTCAACTAGCGGGAGGACTCAGCTCCTACAATGAGCAGTTCTTC
TRBV6-5	.	TRBJ2-3	14	TRBD2	CASRTSGSTDTQYF	TGTGCCAGCAGGACTAGCGGGAGCACAGATACGCAGTATTTT
TRBV2	.	TRBJ2-1	18	.	CATEGGQIALKSYNEQFF	TGTGCCACCGAGGGGGGACAGATAGCGTTAAAGAGTTACAATGAGCAGTTCTTC
TRBV24-1	.	TRBJ2-3	16	TRBD1	CATSARRRGRTDTQYF	TGTGCCACCAGTGCCCGACGCAGGGGGCGCACAGATACGCAGTATTTT
TRBV4-1	.	TRBJ1-5	14	TRBD1	CASSQISGGQPQHF	TGCGCCAGCAGCCAAATTTCAGGGGGCCAGCCCCAGCATTTT
TRBV24-1	.	TRBJ1-5	15	.	CATSDQVRGRQPQHF	TGTGCCACCAGTGATCAGGTAAGGGGACGTCAGCCCCAGCATTTT
TRBV4-1	once	TRBJ2-1	11	.	CASSFYNEQFF	TGCGCCAGCAGCTTCTACAATGAGCAGTTCTTC
TRBV4-1	.	TRBJ1-6	17	TRBD1	CASSLQDREYYNSPLHF	TGCGCCAGCAGCCTTCAGGACAGGGAATACTATAATTCACCCCTCCACTTT
TRBV28	.	TRBJ2-7	14	TRBD1	CASSLRQGTYEQYF	TGTGCCAGCAGTCTCCGACAGGGGACCTACGAGCAGTACTTC
TRBV11-2	once	TRBJ2-4	15	.	CASSLAGAYKNIQYF	TGTGCCAGCAGCTTAGCGGGAGCCTACAAAAACATTCAGTACTTC
TRBV7-2	.	TRBJ2-7	15	.	CASSWETGPSYEQYF	TGTGCCAGCAGCTGGGAGACAGGTCCCTCCTACGAGCAGTACTTC
TRBV28	once	TRBJ2-7	15	TRBD1	CASSPRTGDLGEQYF	TGTGCCAGCAGTCCCAGGACAGGGGACCTTGGGGAGCAGTACTTC
TRBV27	.	TRBJ1-6	13	TRBD1	CASPTGPNSPLHF	TGTGCCAGTCCGACAGGGCCCAATTCACCCCTCCACTTT
TRBV4-2	once	TRBJ2-2	15	TRBD2	CASSRDYPNTGELFF	TGTGCCAGCAGCCGGGACTACCCGAACACCGGGGAGCTGTTTTTT
TRBV12-3/TRBV12-4	.	TRBJ1-5	12	.	CASSPGNQPQHF	TGTGCCAGCAGTCCAGGTAATCAGCCCCAGCATTTT
TRBV6-9	.	TRBJ1-1	14	TRBD1	CASSYDRVGTEAFF	TGTGCCAGCAGTTACGACAGGGTTGGGACTGAAGCTTTCTTT
TRBV9	few	TRBJ2-1	15	TRBD2	CASSDAGDYYNEQFF	TGTGCCAGCAGCGACGCGGGGGACTACTACAATGAGCAGTTCTTC
TRBV12-5	.	TRBJ2-3	18	TRBD2	CASTPGLAGVGHADTQYF	TGTGCTAGTACCCCCGGGCTAGCGGGAGTGGGGCACGCAGATACGCAGTATTTT
TRBV21-1	.	TRBJ1-5	11	.	CASSKDPRQSF	TGTGCCAGCAGCAAAGATCCCCGACAGTCTTTT
TRBV30	few	TRBJ2-7	11	.	CAFQQIYEQYF	TGTGCCTTCCAACAGATCTACGAGCAGTACTTC
TRBV28	.	TRBJ2-1	14	.	CASSLPGGGRKQFF	TGTGCCAGCAGTTTACCCGGAGGGGGGCGGAAGCAGTTCTTC
TRBV5-1	few	TRBJ2-5	16	.	CASSFPPVTRSETQYF	TGCGCCAGCAGCTTCCCCCCAGTAACTAGGTCGGAGACCCAGTACTTC
TRBV27	.	TRBJ2-5	14	.	CASSLSRGTETQYF	TGTGCCAGCAGTTTATCCCGGGGTACAGAGACCCAGTACTTC
TRBV28	.	TRBJ1-4	15	TRBD1	CASSFEGGRIEKLFF	TGTGCCAGCAGTTTCGAAGGGGGCAGGATTGAAAAACTGTTTTTT
TRBV6-5	few	TRBJ2-1	15	.	CASTRTRGSYNEQFF	TGTGCCAGCACCCGGACAAGGGGATCCTACAATGAGCAGTTCTTC
TRBV5-5	.	TRBJ2-5	18	TRBD2	CASSLRTSGSGGRETQYF	TGTGCCAGCAGCTTGCGGACTAGCGGGAGTGGAGGGAGGGAGACCCAGTACTTC
TRBV4-1	.	TRBJ1-2	15	.	CASSQDRPYNYGYTF	TGCGCCAGCAGCCAAGATCGCCCCTACAACTATGGCTACACCTTC
TRBV3-1/TRBV3-2	.	TRBJ1-1	14	.	CASSLSQGNTEAFF	TGTGCCAGCAGCCTTTCGCAGGGGAACACTGAAGCTTTCTTT
TRBV7-3	.	TRBJ2-5	17	TRBD2	CASSLELPSGVQETQYF	TGTGCCAGCAGCTTAGAACTTCCTAGCGGGGTACAAGAGACCCAGTACTTC
TRBV3-1/TRBV3-2	.	TRBJ1-1	14	.	CASSPLRGGTEAFF	TGTGCCAGCAGCCCATTAAGGGGTGGCACTGAAGCTTTCTTT
TRBV19	.	TRBJ2-1	15	TRBD1	CASSPTGGAYNEQFF	TGTGCCAGTAGTCCGACAGGGGGCGCCTACAATGAGCAGTTCTTC
TRBV5-4	.	TRBJ2-7	13	TRBD2	CASSQGLVDEQYF	TGTGCCAGCAGCCAGGGACTAGTCGACGAGCAGTACTTC
TRBV4-3	.	TRBJ2-7	15	.	CASSQDLLGGYEQYF	TGCGCCAGCAGCCAAGATCTTCTTGGTGGCTACGAGCAGTACTTC
TRBV7-2	once	TRBJ1-1	14	.	CASTPARVNTEAFF	TGTGCCAGCACGCCTGCTCGGGTGAACACTGAAGCTTTCTTT
TRBV9	.	TRBJ2-1	15	TRBD2	CASSVETSGSHEQFF	TGTGCCAGCAGCGTAGAAACTAGCGGGAGCCATGAGCAGTTCTTC
TRBV6-1	.	TRBJ1-2	15	.	CASSDRRTDSYGYTF	TGTGCCAGCAGCGATCGGAGGACAGACTCATATGGCTACACCTTC
TRBV5-1	few	TRBJ2-3	15	.	CASSLGTLSTDTQYF	TGCGCCAGCAGCCTGGGGACATTAAGCACAGATACGCAGTATTTT
TRBV6-2/TRBV6-3	few	TRBJ1-1	14	.	CASSRTGENTEAFF	TGTGCCAGCAGTCGCACAGGAGAGAACACTGAAGCTTTCTTT